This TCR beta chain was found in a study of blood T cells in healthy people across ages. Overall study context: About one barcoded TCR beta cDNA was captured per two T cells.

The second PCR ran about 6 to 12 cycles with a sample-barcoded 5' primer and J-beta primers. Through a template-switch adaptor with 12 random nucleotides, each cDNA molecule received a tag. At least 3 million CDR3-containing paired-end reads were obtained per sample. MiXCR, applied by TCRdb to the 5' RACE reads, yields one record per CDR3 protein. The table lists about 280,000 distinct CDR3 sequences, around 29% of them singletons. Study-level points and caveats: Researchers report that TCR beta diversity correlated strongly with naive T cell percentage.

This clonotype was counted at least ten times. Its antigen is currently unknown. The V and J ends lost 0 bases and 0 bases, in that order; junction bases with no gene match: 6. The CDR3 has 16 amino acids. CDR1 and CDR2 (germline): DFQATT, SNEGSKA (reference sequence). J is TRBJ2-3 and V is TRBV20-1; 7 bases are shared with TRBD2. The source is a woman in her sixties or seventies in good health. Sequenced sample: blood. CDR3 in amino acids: CSARDWREGSTDTQYF. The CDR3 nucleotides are TGCAGTGCTAGAGATTGGAGGGAGGGCAGCACAGATACGCAGTATTTT.